Each of the 12 T cell receptor beta chains below was sequenced from the same sample in a study of T cell responses to AZD1222 COVID-19 vaccine. The data were produced by immunoSEQ multiplex PCR, yet TCRdb's version contains in-frame clones alone and is incomplete. The sample shows some 92,000 clones, around nine tenths of them seen only once. This material consisted of peripheral blood, taken on day 0 of MenACWY control vaccination. The receptors were gathered from an adult in good health.

This sequence joins TRBV5-1 and TRBJ2-7; 7 bases fit TRBD1. V was clipped by 4 bases and J by 2 bases; unmatched bases: 6. The CDR3 totals 14 residues. Germline CDR1 reads SGHRS; CDR2 reads YFSETQ. Here the CDR3 reads CASSPTGVAYEQYF. In nucleotides, the CDR3 is TGCGCCAGCAGCCCTACAGGGGTGGCCTACGAGCAGTACTTC. Full variable domain (rest looked up from reference TRBV5-1 and TRBJ2-7): KAGVTQTPRYLIKTRGQQVTLSCSPISGHRSVSWYQQTPGQGLQFLFEYFSETQRNKGNFPGRFSGRQFSNSRSEMNVSTLELGDSALYLCASSPTGVAYEQYFGPGTRLTVT.

The chain employs TRBV3-1 (or the pseudogene TRBV3-2) and TRBJ1-1, with no clear D. Germline V gene sequence: CDR1 LGHDT, CDR2 YNNKEL (reference sequence). The CDR3 totals 16 residues. Trimming removed 0 bases at V and 0 bases at J, with 11 bases between. CDR3 nucleotides: TGTGCCAGCAGCCAAGAGGGAGTCTCCATGAACACTGAAGCTTTCTTT. This sequence encodes CASSQEGVSMNTEAFF.

V is TRBV3-1 (or the pseudogene TRBV3-2) and J is TRBJ1-1; 9 positions match TRBD1. V shed 1 base and J 10 bases; nucleotides not matched to a gene: 4. The CDR3 spans 13 residues. Per the germline V gene, CDR1 is LGHDT and CDR2 is YNNKEL (reference sequence). The CDR3 reads CASSQGTGVVAFF. The CDR3 DNA is TGTGCCAGCAGCCAAGGGACAGGGGTTGTAGCTTTCTTT.

This clone occurred once. The chain has TRBV3-1 (or the pseudogene TRBV3-2) and TRBJ1-3; D remains unclear. CDR3 length: 14 amino acids. V was pared by 1 base and J by 5 bases, with 9 bases between. The germline V gene encodes CDR1 LGHDT and CDR2 YNNKEL (reference sequence). CDR3 sequence reads: CASSQVTARNTIYF. The CDR3 DNA is TGTGCCAGCAGCCAAGTTACAGCTAGAAACACCATATATTTT.

This chain links TRBV10-3 with TRBJ1-1; 9 bases are shared with TRBD1. The V gene end was trimmed by 4 bases and the J gene end by 5 bases; junction bases not matched to a gene: 5. Germline V gene data show CDR1 as ENHRY and CDR2 as SYGVKD. This CDR3 is built from 14 residues. The CDR3 protein is CAISVGQGDTEAFF. The CDR3 coding sequence is TGTGCCATCAGTGTGGGACAGGGAGATACTGAAGCTTTCTTT.

This chain connects TRBV4-2 to TRBJ2-3; 7 nucleotides line up with TRBD2. This CDR3 is 16 amino acids long. The germline CDR1 and CDR2 sequences are LGHNA and YNFKEQ. Germline trimming cut 4 bases from V and 2 bases from J; bases unmatched to any gene: 9. CDR3 sequence (DNA): TGTGCCAGCAGCCCTTCCCCCCGGGAGGTCACAGATACGCAGTATTTT. Encoded protein: CASSPSPREVTDTQYF.

The chain recombines TRBV5-1 with TRBJ1-1; D gene ambiguous. The CDR3 has 13 amino acids. Trimming cost V 2 bases and J 5 bases, with 10 bases left between them. The germline V gene has CDR1 SGHRS and CDR2 YFSETQ. The CDR3 protein is CASSFKGWTEAFF. For the CDR3, the DNA is TGCGCCAGCAGCTTCAAGGGTTGGACTGAAGCTTTCTTT.

The V call is TRBV19, the J call TRBJ1-5, with D possibly TRBD1 on 6 matching bases. Deletions cut 0 bases from V and 3 bases from J, with 15 bases between. The germline V gene encodes CDR1 LNHDA and CDR2 SQIVND (reference sequence). This CDR3 has 17 amino acids. The CDR3 region has the DNA TGTGCCAGTAGTATAGATCTATTTGGGGACAACAATCAGCCCCAGCATTTT. Protein product: CASSIDLFGDNNQPQHF.

The gene calls are TRBV27 and TRBJ1-4; tentative D call: TRBD1 (5 bases). The germline CDR1 and CDR2 sequences are MNHEY and SMNVEV (reference sequence). The CDR3 extends over 19 amino acids. Deletions cut 3 bases from V and 4 bases from J, with 24 bases between. CDR3 bases: TGTGCCAGCAGTTTCTCGTATCCCGCAGACAGAGGACGTAATGAAAAACTGTTTTTT. This translates into CASSFSYPADRGRNEKLFF.

The V and J genes are TRBV6-6 and TRBJ2-1; D gene ambiguous. V gave up 3 bases and J gave up 6 bases, with 12 bases separating them. Germline values: CDR1 MNHNY, CDR2 SVGAGI (reference sequence). This CDR3 has 14 residues. CDR3 in amino acids: CASSYPGPSNEQFF. Written as DNA, the CDR3 is TGTGCCAGCAGTTATCCCGGACCGTCCAATGAGCAGTTCTTC.

In its sample, this clone was seen once. The J gene is TRBJ1-1, the V gene TRBV19; D possibly corresponds to TRBD1 (5 bases). The V gene lost 5 bases and the J gene lost 0 bases, with 13 bases spanning the gap. Germline V gene data show CDR1 as LNHDA and CDR2 as SQIVND (reference sequence). This CDR3 contains 15 residues. The CDR3 region is CASSRGVGVNTEAFF. In DNA, the CDR3 is TGTGCCAGTAGTCGGGGCGTAGGAGTGAACACTGAAGCTTTCTTT. Supplemented by reference TRBV19 and TRBJ1-1, the full variable domain reads DGGITQSPKYLFRKEGQNVTLSCEQNLNHDAMYWYRQDPGQGLRLIYYSQIVNDFQKGDIAEGYSVSREKKESFPLTVTSAQKNPTAFYLCASSRGVGVNTEAFFGQGTRLTVV.

The chain has TRBV24-1 and TRBJ2-1, with TRBD2 matching 7 bases. Germline V gives CDR1 KGHDR, CDR2 SFDVKD. The ends lost 0 bases at V and 6 bases at J; junction bases unmatched: 4. CDR3 length equals 15 residues. CDR3 DNA sequence: TGTGCCACCAGTGATTTGCAGCTAGCGGCCAATGAGCAGTTCTTC. Amino acid sequence: CATSDLQLAANEQFF.